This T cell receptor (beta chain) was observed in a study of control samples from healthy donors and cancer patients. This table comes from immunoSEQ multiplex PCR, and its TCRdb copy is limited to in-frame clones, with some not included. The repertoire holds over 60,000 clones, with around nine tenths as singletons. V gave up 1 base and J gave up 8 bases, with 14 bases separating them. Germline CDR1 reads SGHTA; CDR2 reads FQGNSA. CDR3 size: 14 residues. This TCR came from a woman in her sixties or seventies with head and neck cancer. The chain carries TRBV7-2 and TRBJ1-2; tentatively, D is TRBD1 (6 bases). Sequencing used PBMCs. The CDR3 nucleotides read TGTGCCAGCAGCTTAGAAGCCAGGGGAAGCGGCTACACCTTC. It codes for CASSLEARGSGYTF.